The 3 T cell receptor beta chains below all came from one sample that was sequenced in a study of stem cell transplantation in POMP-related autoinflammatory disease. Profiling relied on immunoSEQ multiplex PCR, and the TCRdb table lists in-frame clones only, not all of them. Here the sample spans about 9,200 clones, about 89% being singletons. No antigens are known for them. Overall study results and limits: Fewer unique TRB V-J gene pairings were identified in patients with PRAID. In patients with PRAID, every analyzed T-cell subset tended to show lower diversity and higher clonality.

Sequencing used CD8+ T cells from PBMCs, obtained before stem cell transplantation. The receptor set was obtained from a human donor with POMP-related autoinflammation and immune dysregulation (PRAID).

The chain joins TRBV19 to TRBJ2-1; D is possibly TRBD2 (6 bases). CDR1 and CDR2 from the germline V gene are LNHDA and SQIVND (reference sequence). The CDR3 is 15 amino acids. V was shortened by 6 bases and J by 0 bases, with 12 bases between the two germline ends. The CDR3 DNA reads TGTGCCAGTAGCCTAGCGTCTAGCTCCTACAATGAGCAGTTCTTC. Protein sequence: CASSLASSSYNEQFF.

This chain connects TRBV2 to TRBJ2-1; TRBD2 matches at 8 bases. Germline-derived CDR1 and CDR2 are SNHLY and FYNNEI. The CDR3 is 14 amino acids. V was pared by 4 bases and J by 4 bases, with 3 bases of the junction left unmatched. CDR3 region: CASSASGGYNEQFF. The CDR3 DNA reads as TGTGCCAGCAGTGCCAGCGGGGGATACAATGAGCAGTTCTTC.

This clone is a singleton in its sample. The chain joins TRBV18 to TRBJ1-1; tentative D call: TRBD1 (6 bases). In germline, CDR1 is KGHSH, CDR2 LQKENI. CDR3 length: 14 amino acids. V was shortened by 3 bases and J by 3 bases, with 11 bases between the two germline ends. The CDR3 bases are TGTGCCAGCTCACCGGGGGGGCCCTACACTGAAGCTTTCTTT. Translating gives CASSPGGPYTEAFF.